One and the same sample provided the 9 T cell receptor beta chains below, sequenced in a study of regulatory T cells in long-lasting Graves disease. Construction of TCR beta libraries relied on iRepertoire HTBI primers and on Arm-PCR targeting CDR3 regions. TCRdb re-analysed the multiplex PCR reads in MiXCR, keeping a single row per CDR3 protein. The table shows 350,000 to 450,000 distinct CDR3 sequences, with about 10% occurring only once. Time point denoted: newly diagnosed GD, antithyroid drugs for less than 3 months. From PBMCs, RNA was extracted and then used to make the TCR library. These data are also associated with another study on T cells in Graves' hyperthyroidism and ophthalmopathy.

The sequencing used peripheral blood mononuclear cells (PBMCs), collected at new diagnosis, from a patient treated with antithyroid drugs. The receptors here all came from a young woman with Graves disease.

In its sample, this clonotype was seen many times. V gene TRBV29-1 combines with J gene TRBJ1-2; D uncertain. Germline V gene data show CDR1 as SQVTM and CDR2 as ANQGSEA. This CDR3 comprises 11 residues. V was trimmed by 2 bases and J by 8 bases, leaving 9 bases between them. As DNA, the CDR3 is TGCAGCGTTGAAATGGATGACGGCTACACCTTC. It codes for CSVEMDDGYTF.

This clonotype was picked up many times. The chain links TRBV15 to TRBJ1-2; TRBD1 agrees at 8 bases. The V segment lost 2 bases and the J segment 4 bases; nucleotides outside the gene matches: 9. Germline V CDR1 and CDR2: LNHNV, YYDKDF (reference sequence). The length of the CDR3 is 16 residues. This chain's CDR3 is CATSRPGWDRTYGYTF. Written as DNA, the CDR3 is TGTGCCACCAGCAGACCCGGCTGGGACAGGACCTATGGCTACACCTTC.

This clonotype came up many times. The J gene is TRBJ1-3, the V gene TRBV6-1, with 9 bases lining up with TRBD1. The CDR3 runs 15 residues. V was clipped by 6 bases and J by 2 bases; unmatched bases: 5. The germline V gene has CDR1 MNHNS and CDR2 SASEGT. DNA for the CDR3: TGTGCCAGCAGAGCCGGGACAGGGACTGGAAACACCATATATTTT. The encoded protein is CASRAGTGTGNTIYF.

This clonotype was observed many times. The genes are TRBV10-2 and TRBJ2-7, with D maybe TRBD1 (6 bases). Per the germline V gene, CDR1 is WSHSY and CDR2 is SAAADI. The ends were cut back, 6 bases at V and 2 bases at J, with 14 bases in the middle. The CDR3 is made up of 14 amino acids. The CDR3 sequence: CASRGAVLTYEQYF. The CDR3 DNA reads as TGCGCCAGCAGGGGGGCCGTGCTTACCTACGAGCAGTACTTC.

Remarks on this clonotype: This may arise from a read error, as a much more abundant clone is one base away. The rearrangement links TRBV12-3 or TRBV12-4 to TRBJ2-4; a weak D match, TRBD1 (5 bases). The CDR3 spans 17 residues. In nucleotides, the CDR3 is TGTGCCGGCAGTTTTTTTATTGGACATGAGATGAAAAACATTCAGTACTTC. It is translated as CAGSFFIGHEMKNIQYF.

This clonotype was recorded at least ten times. The rearrangement uses TRBV10-3 and TRBJ2-1; no firm D call. The CDR3 runs to 14 residues. Germline V gene data show CDR1 as ENHRY and CDR2 as SYGVKD. Trimming shortened V by 4 bases and J by 0 bases, and 7 bases separated the two germline ends. CDR3 DNA sequence: TGTGCCATCAGTGGAACGAGCTCCTACAATGAGCAGTTCTTC. This translates into CAISGTSSYNEQFF.

This clonotype occurred many times. The chain recombines TRBV7-2 with TRBJ1-1; a weak D match, TRBD1 (6 bases). The CDR3 covers 18 residues. V was cut by 6 bases and J by 2 bases, with 25 bases left in between. Germline assignment: CDR1 SGHTA and CDR2 FQGNSA. The CDR3, as DNA: TGTGCCAGCAGGGATCCGGGGGGGCTGTATTGGCATAACACTGAAGCTTTCTTT. Translation gives CASRDPGGLYWHNTEAFF.

This clonotype was recorded at least ten times. This chain connects TRBV6-1 to TRBJ2-7; D call uncertain. The CDR3 is 12 residues long. Trimming left V 6 bases short and J 2 bases short, with 8 bases between. Germline-derived CDR1 and CDR2 are MNHNS and SASEGT. CDR3 sequence (DNA): TGTGCCAGCAGCCACAATACCTACGAGCAGTACTTC. This translates into CASSHNTYEQYF.

This clonotype was observed at least ten times. A read error may account for a junction end that differs from germline. The chain links TRBV27 to TRBJ1-1; D possibly corresponds to TRBD1 (5 bases). The CDR3 has 16 residues. Germline V gene sequence: CDR1 MNHEY, CDR2 SMNVEV (reference sequence). CDR3 nucleotide sequence: TGTGCCAGCAGTTTATCGGGGGTACCTCCAAACACTGAAGCTTCCTTT. Translating gives CASSLSGVPPNTEASF.